This TCR beta chain is from a study of blood T cell repertoires in COVID-19. Looking at the study overall: Samples of COVID-19 (acute and convalescent) were obtained from the United States, Italy and Spain. PBMCs, B-cell-depleted T cells, or T cells provided the cDNA or gDNA that made up the material.

In terms of age and location, participants ranged from roughly 18 to 89 years and lived in about 25 US areas. Profiling relied on immunoSEQ multiplex PCR, and the TCRdb table lists in-frame clones only, not all of them. The sample holds fewer than 300,000 clones, 75% to 95% seen once. This clone occurred a few times. J gave up 5 bases and V 6 bases, and 0 bases lay outside the gene matches. Germline V gene lookup returns CDR1 WSHSY and CDR2 SAAADI. The CDR3 spans 11 residues. This sequence was found in a woman in her 30s who had recovered from COVID-19. The sequenced material came from PBMCs or T cells enriched from blood (not recorded which). The chain has TRBV10-2 and TRBJ1-1; 7 bases fit TRBD1. Here the CDR3 reads CASSRGTEAFF. The CDR3 DNA is TGCGCCAGCAGCAGGGGGACTGAAGCTTTCTTT.